These T cell receptor beta chains were read from a single sample in a study of blood T cell repertoires in COVID-19. Repertoires were generated with immunoSEQ multiplex PCR, while TCRdb's copy carries only in-frame clones and drops some. The repertoire holds approximately 120,000 clones, with about 83% as singletons. The sample consisted of peripheral blood. The receptors shown here come from an elderly man with active or convalescent COVID-19. Both conserved end residues are part of each CDR3. D genes are given only for firm matches. Clone size is not always given. Where it is, it says once, few, many or a class for expanded clones.

D: .
V: TRBV5-1
size: .
J: TRBJ1-2
CDR3: CASSLEGRSSYTF
DNA: TGCGCCAGCAGCTTGGAGGGGAGGAGTAGCTACACCTTC

D: TRBD1
V: TRBV2
size: .
J: TRBJ2-1
CDR3: CASPGTGSLSEQFF
DNA: TGTGCCAGCCCCGGGACAGGGTCTTTGAGTGAGCAGTTCTTC

D: .
V: TRBV6-5
size: .
J: TRBJ2-7
CDR3: CASRRTLTSYEQYF
DNA: TGTGCCAGCAGGAGGACACTTACCTCCTACGAGCAGTACTTC

D: .
V: TRBV28
size: .
J: TRBJ1-1
CDR3: CASRSNRLMNTEAFF
DNA: TGTGCCAGCAGATCAAACAGGTTAATGAACACTGAAGCTTTCTTT

D: .
V: TRBV15
size: .
J: TRBJ2-5
CDR3: CATSRDPGGETQYF
DNA: TGTGCCACCAGCAGAGATCCCGGGGGAGAGACCCAGTACTTC

D: .
V: TRBV29-1
size: .
J: TRBJ1-4
CDR3: CSVEDGEELFF
DNA: TGCAGCGTTGAAGATGGGGAGGAACTGTTTTTT

D: .
V: TRBV10-3
size: .
J: TRBJ1-3
CDR3: CAIGVDGRNTIYF
DNA: TGTGCCATCGGGGTGGACGGGAGAAACACCATATATTTT

D: TRBD2
V: TRBV4-1
size: few
J: TRBJ2-3
CDR3: CASRTTSGGFTDTQYF
DNA: TGCGCCAGCAGAACCACTAGCGGGGGTTTCACAGATACGCAGTATTTT

D: TRBD1
V: TRBV7-2
size: .
J: TRBJ1-4
CDR3: CASRTGTGYNEKLFF
DNA: TGTGCCAGCAGGACCGGGACAGGGTATAATGAAAAACTGTTTTTT

D: TRBD1
V: TRBV28
size: many
J: TRBJ1-2
CDR3: CASSRTQGASYGYTF
DNA: TGTGCCAGCAGTCGGACGCAGGGGGCCTCCTATGGCTACACCTTC

D: .
V: TRBV28
size: .
J: TRBJ1-6
CDR3: CASSLPKSRQGGNSPLHF
DNA: TGTGCCAGCAGTTTACCCAAGTCCCGGCAGGGTGGGAATTCACCCCTCCACTTT

D: .
V: TRBV7-6
size: .
J: TRBJ2-5
CDR3: CASSLAEQETQYF
DNA: TGTGCCAGCAGCTTAGCGGAGCAAGAGACCCAGTACTTC

D: .
V: TRBV12-5
size: .
J: TRBJ2-3
CDR3: CASGLDAHAVTDTQYF
DNA: TGTGCTAGTGGTTTGGATGCACACGCGGTCACAGATACGCAGTATTTT

D: TRBD1
V: TRBV6-2/TRBV6-3
size: .
J: TRBJ1-2
CDR3: CASSYGQERGYTF
DNA: TGTGCCAGCAGTTACGGACAGGAACGGGGCTACACCTTC

D: TRBD1
V: TRBV19
size: once
J: TRBJ2-7
CDR3: CASSRTGGDYEQYF
DNA: TGTGCCAGTAGTCGTACAGGGGGCGACTACGAGCAGTACTTC

D: TRBD1
V: TRBV28
size: .
J: TRBJ1-3
CDR3: CASSPGQGDVNTIYF
DNA: TGTGCCAGCAGCCCCGGACAGGGAGACGTAAACACCATATATTTT

D: .
V: TRBV21-1
size: .
J: TRBJ1-4
CDR3: CASQGRGQPTNEKLFF
DNA: TGTGCCAGCCAGGGGCGCGGGCAACCAACTAATGAAAAACTGTTTTTT

D: .
V: TRBV25-1
size: few
J: TRBJ1-1
CDR3: CASSYMNTEAFF
DNA: TGTGCCAGCAGTTACATGAACACTGAAGCTTTCTTT

D: .
V: TRBV3-1/TRBV3-2
size: .
J: TRBJ1-1
CDR3: CASSQAGGRGEAFF
DNA: TGTGCCAGCAGCCAAGCGGGGGGGCGGGGTGAAGCTTTCTTT